This T cell receptor (beta chain) was identified in a study of beta chain features in type 1 diabetes (dated by TCRdb to the late 2010s). About the full investigation: Patients and healthy donors did not differ in mean age, gender distribution, total cell number or subset yield. A total of 107,917,701 sorted cells were examined across all samples, and RNA yield correlated strongly with the number of cells per subset. In the study, recently diagnosed type 1 diabetes patients and matched healthy donors were compared on the TCRB repertoires of their sorted circulating CD4+ T cell subsets. Regulatory and stem cell-like memory subsets were obtained from only 8 patients and roughly eight healthy donors, while naive and central memory subsets were obtained from all 30 or so donors.

The entire amount of isolated RNA was reverse transcribed using the High Capacity cDNA Reverse Transcription Kit, so the sequenced TCRB transcripts were expressed ones. Deep immunoSEQ sequencing was performed on naive, central memory and regulatory T cell samples, with an average of around 3.5 million total reads per sample. Sorted cells were lysed in RLT buffer, and RNA was extracted using DNase-treated RNeasy Micro or Mini kits according to cell number. Each cell subset was processed on its own to prevent cross-contamination, while patient and healthy donor samples were processed together. Using the immunoSEQ multiplex PCR, TCRB sequences were amplified from cDNA into 87-bp fragments spanning the CDR3 region. Sequencing of the amplicons was done on the Illumina HiSeq platform. The study's own analysis went as follows. Synthetic template baselines were used to correct PCR bias computationally, reads within Hamming distance 2 were collapsed, and singletons that could not be merged were discarded. Reads were aligned against IMGT so that V, D and J genes, CDR3 length and insertions or deletions at six rearrangement sites could be assigned. Clonotype counts were normalized to sorted cell number within each subset before computing true diversity and Gini coefficients with the tcR R package. Repertoire sharing was quantified using the overlap coefficient calculated on TCRB nucleotide sequences. Here the immuneACCESS table is served through TCRdb, limited to in-frame sequences with V and J called. Missing clones are a known gap in these copies; in checked studies unresolved V genes cover under half, and the rest lacks a known reason. V, J and clone size were drawn from that table, and D and trimming were deduced from the DNA. A total of 130,000 to 150,000 clones appear in this sample, roughly 53% of them only once. The ten most abundant clones make up around 0.45% of the sample.

Results the study describes overall, beyond this receptor: At VDJ recombination sites, patients with type 1 diabetes made fewer insertions and deleted more nucleotides, a pattern implying thymic rearrangement abnormalities. PCR might favor shorter templates, but patient and control samples were amplified and corrected together, so any skew would affect both groups equally. A moderate but significant shortening of TCRB CDR3 length was observed in type 1 diabetes patients in all four CD4+ subsets. Because small numbers of individuals were included in the HLA sub-analyses, any influence of HLA type on TCRB rearrangement was left unresolved. Naive, central memory and regulatory TCRB repertoires appeared to be more alike among patients than among healthy donors. Because cDNA rather than genomic DNA was sequenced, highly expressing activated cells could have been over-represented, although no difference in activation and CD3 levels was found between groups.

About this clone itself: Its antigen is still unknown. There are no base qualities to consult, and no much larger clone falls within one base.

A single peripheral blood draw of about 116 mL on average was collected from each donor into heparinised tubes. Naive, central memory, regulatory and stem cell-like memory CD4+ T cells were sorted on a BD FACSAria II using a panel including CD45RO, CCR7, CD25, CD127, CD95 and CD27. Every sorted population had a purity above 95%. Right away, PBMCs were isolated by Lymphoprep density gradient centrifugation and were stained directly, with no culture step. To minimize batch effects, samples were stained and sorted in pairs, one healthy donor with one patient per experiment. The CDR3 has 12 amino acids, counting the end cysteine and phenylalanine. The DNA shown is the 36-base CDR3, in frame from base 1. The germline V gene yields MDHEN for CDR1 and SYDVKM for CDR2. V is shortened by 7 bases, J by 4 bases, and the region joining them spans 11 bases.

This sequence originates from a man younger than 30 in good health. The sequencing sample was made of Tregs from blood. The cell subset or site label for this specimen denotes: regulatory CD4+ T cells. The chain is made from TRBV28 and TRBJ2-7, and TRBD1 may be the D gene, going by 6 matching bases. The bases read TGTGCCAGCACCGGACAGTTTTACGAGCAGTACTTC. Protein translation: CASTGQFYEQYF.